This section outlines one T cell receptor (beta chain) sequence together with its context. Its matching antigen is unknown. This sample is part of a study of T cell responses to AZD1222 COVID-19 vaccine. Study-level information: Pooled in the analysis were second doses at about 4 or about 12 weeks. Study-wide points: Unmutated variant regions reportedly attract nearly half of all spike-specific TCRs.

The germline V and J ends were trimmed by 6 bases and 0 bases, with 9 bases remaining between them. The CDR3 is 13 amino acids. Germline-derived CDR1 and CDR2 are ENHRY and SYGVKD. Clones were sequenced by immunoSEQ multiplex PCR, and TCRdb holds only the in-frame ones, with some missing. Here the sample spans more than 100,000 clones, 90% to 95% being singletons. The chain has TRBV10-3 and TRBJ2-7, with a weak D call TRBD2 (5 bases). This clonotype was obtained from an adult in good health. Sequencing used peripheral blood, obtained on day 0 of AZD1222 vaccination. DNA of the CDR3: TGTGCCATCAGCGGGAAGAGCTCCTACGAGCAGTACTTC. It is translated as CAISGKSSYEQYF.